This T cell receptor (beta chain) came from a study of blood T cell repertoires in COVID-19 (dated by TCRdb to the early 2020s). Concerning the study at large: Collaborator samples came from the United States, Italy and Spain and covered acute and convalescent phases of COVID-19. The material from the prospective study consisted of cDNA or gDNA derived from T cells, B-cell-depleted T cells, or PBMCs. Deeply sampled blood TCRbeta repertoires from subjects exposed to, actively infected with, or recovered from COVID-19 were included in the dataset. A freely available public database, intended as a resource for researchers studying the immune response to SARS-CoV-2, is where the repertoires were released. Samples came from the ongoing ImmuneRACE study (first 160 participants) plus 1,254 subjects from 6 global collaborators. A de-identified subject ID, COVID-19 status, age in years and sex were almost always included in the sample metadata. Where available, HLA class I and class II types were taken from metadata supplied by the sample provider and were not determined by assay-based typing.

The investigation overall reported the following: The quantity of clinical and demographic metadata differed by source and by participant and was supplied without curation.

About this clone: Its binding antigen is unknown. No base-level quality is on record; no much larger clone is a single base apart.

The collaborating institutions used their own protocols to collect whole blood in K2EDTA tubes. Collaborator samples were shipped for TCRbeta analysis as frozen whole blood, isolated PBMCs, or DNA extracted from either sample type. Taken from the germline V gene, the CDR1 and CDR2 loops are MDHEN and SYDVKM. Trimming removed 5 bases from V and 7 bases from J; the gene matches leave 7 bases unexplained. From the cysteine up to the phenylalanine, the CDR3 has a length of 16 residues. Just CDR3 DNA is preserved here, 48 bases in frame from base 1. TCRbeta CDR3 regions were amplified from genomic DNA using the immunoSEQ Assay, a bias-controlled multiplex PCR. The paper's data handling went like this. The number of nucleated cells in each sample was estimated from the amplification of reference gene primers within the assay. To quantify the absolute abundance of each unique TCRbeta CDR3 rearrangement, sequence reads were collapsed and filtered. Productive Simpson clonality was computed per sample as the square root of Simpson's diversity index over productive rearrangements. TCRdb retrieved this table from immuneACCESS and kept in-frame rearrangements only. Not all clones are present; in checked studies, unresolved V genes account for under half, and no reason is known for the remainder. V, J and clone size are those of that table, while D and trimming were read from the DNA. Across this sample there are 54,000 or so clones, with roughly 86% seen only once. In total, the top ten clones hold roughly 25% of the sample.

Sequencing was done on a sample of peripheral blood. The sequence joins TRBV28 to TRBJ2-1, and 14 junction bases match TRBD2. The sequence was collected from a woman older than 75 with acute or convalescent COVID-19. The CDR3 reads as follows: CASSRLAGGRLNEQFF. The bases are TGTGCCAGCAGTCGACTAGCGGGGGGGCGTTTGAATGAGCAGTTCTTC.